These 26 T cell receptor beta chains came from one sample sequenced in a study of T cells in Graves' hyperthyroidism and ophthalmopathy. Amplification of TCR beta CDR3 regions used RNA as the template. HTBI primers drove first-round RT-PCR of the TCR CDR3. TCRdb processed the multiplex PCR reads anew with MiXCR; each CDR3 protein has one entry. The sample shows about 400,000 distinct CDR3 sequences, more than 13% of them seen only once. Sequenced: blood. The receptors come from a woman aged 25 to 39 with Graves' hyperthyroidism.

In this sample, this clonotype turned up a few times. The gene calls are TRBV15 and TRBJ2-5, with D perhaps assigned TRBD1 or TRBD2 (6 bases each). Germline V gives CDR1 LNHNV, CDR2 YYDKDF (reference sequence). The CDR3 is 15 amino acids. V dropped 1 base and J dropped 4 bases, with 13 bases sitting between them. Here the CDR3 DNA reads TGTGCCACCAGCAGAGTTAGGGGGGAGGTAGAGACCCAGTACTTC. It translates to CATSRVRGEVETQYF.

The chain employs TRBV9 and TRBJ2-3, with TRBD2 identical over 8 bases. V was pared by 4 bases and J by 6 bases, with 13 bases of the junction left unmatched. The CDR3 runs 16 residues. Germline assignment: CDR1 SGDLS and CDR2 YYNGEE. The CDR3 DNA reads TGTGCCAGCAGCCCTCGGAGTAGCGGGATAGAGGATACGCAGTATTTT. Translated, it gives CASSPRSSGIEDTQYF.

This clonotype has ten or more counts. V gene TRBV18 combines with J gene TRBJ2-7; D may correspond to TRBD1 or TRBD2 (5 bases each). Germline V gene data show CDR1 as KGHSH and CDR2 as LQKENI. This CDR3 has 15 amino acids. The germline V and J ends were trimmed by 5 bases and 0 bases, with 14 bases remaining between them. The CDR3 nucleotides are TGTGCCAGCTCAAACCGGGACGGTAGCTCCTACGAGCAGTACTTC. Its protein is CASSNRDGSSYEQYF. The variable domain in full, with the rest retrieved from reference TRBV18 and TRBJ2-7, is NAGVMQNPRHLVRRRGQEARLRCSPMKGHSHVYWYRQLPEEGLKFMVYLQKENIIDESGMPKERFSAEFPKEGPSILRIQQVVRGDSAAYFCASSNRDGSSYEQYFGPGTRLTVT.

V gene TRBV28 combines with J gene TRBJ2-3; no firm D call. This CDR3 spans 15 amino acids. Looked up from germline, CDR1 is MDHEN and CDR2 is SYDVKM. V was clipped by 3 bases and J by 0 bases, with 10 bases between them. In DNA form, the CDR3 reads TGTGCCAGCAGTTTTGTTTCGGAGAGCACAGATACGCAGTATTTT. This gives the protein CASSFVSESTDTQYF.

Ten or more counts support this clonotype. The chain links TRBV18 to TRBJ1-1; D is uncertain. Per the germline V gene, CDR1 is KGHSH and CDR2 is LQKENI. CDR3 length equals 14 residues. With 3 bases removed from V and 1 base from J, the gap between germline ends came to 9 bases. The CDR3 sequence is CASSPETKNTEAFF. DNA of the CDR3: TGTGCCAGCTCACCGGAGACAAAGAACACTGAAGCTTTCTTT.

This chain joins TRBV6-2 or TRBV6-3 and TRBJ1-1; D unclear. From germline, CDR1 is MNHEY and CDR2 SVGEGT. The length of the CDR3 is 12 residues. The germline V and J ends were trimmed by 4 bases and 9 bases, with 12 bases remaining between them. The CDR3 DNA follows: TGTGCCAGCAGTTCCACCTCGGGGAAAGCTTTCTTT. It yields the protein CASSSTSGKAFF.

This chain joins TRBV6-1 and TRBJ2-2, with D tentatively TRBD1 (5 bases). CDR3 length equals 14 residues. Looked up from germline, CDR1 is MNHNS and CDR2 is SASEGT. V lost 2 bases and J 7 bases, leaving 11 bases between the germline ends. The CDR3 nucleotides are TGTGCCAGCAGTGAACAGGGTTCTAGCGGGGAGCTGTTTTTT. It translates to CASSEQGSSGELFF.

Turning to this clonotype: The CDR3 carries no conserved terminal phenylalanine or tryptophan, so it likely arises from a read error. V usage is TRBV6-1 and J usage is TRBJ2-1, with TRBD2 matching 8 bases. Germline V CDR1 and CDR2: MNHNS, SASEGT. The CDR3 loop spans 18 amino acids. Germline trimming cut 7 bases from V and 1 base from J; bases unmatched to any gene: 15. DNA for the CDR3: TGTGCCAGCAACCCCGGGACTAGTGGGATTAGGTCCTACAATGAGCAGTTCCTC. It is translated as CASNPGTSGIRSYNEQFL.

The chain combines TRBV11-1 with TRBJ2-1, with unresolved D. V lost 1 base and J 5 bases, leaving 15 bases between the germline ends. CDR1 SGHAT and CDR2 FQDESV come from the germline V gene (reference sequence). The CDR3 is 16 amino acids. The CDR3 spells CASSLVGARADNEQFF. DNA of the CDR3: TGTGCCAGCAGCTTAGTCGGCGCCCGGGCGGACAATGAGCAGTTCTTC. The whole variable domain, remainder taken from reference TRBV11-1 and TRBJ2-1, is EAEVAQSPRYKITEKSQAVAFWCDPISGHATLYWYRQILGQGPELLVQFQDESVVDDSQLPKDRFSAERLKGVDSTLKIQPAELGDSAMYLCASSLVGARADNEQFFGPGTRLTVL.

This chain links TRBV19 with TRBJ2-2; TRBD2 agrees at 13 bases. CDR1 and CDR2 from the germline V gene are LNHDA and SQIVND (reference sequence). V shed 1 base and J 7 bases; nucleotides not matched to a gene: 3. The CDR3 extends over 16 amino acids. The CDR3 coding sequence is TGTGCCAGTAGTATAGTGAGGACTAGCGGGAGCGGGGAGCTGTTTTTT. It specifies CASSIVRTSGSGELFF.

This clonotype was counted at least ten times. The chain is built from TRBV7-2 and TRBJ2-2; D call uncertain. Trimming took 1 base from V and 7 from J, leaving 4 bases between them. The CDR3 has 12 residues. Germline-derived CDR1 and CDR2 are SGHTA and FQGNSA. Here the CDR3 DNA reads TGTGCCAGCAGCTTAGAGATCGGGGAGCTGTTTTTT. Protein product: CASSLEIGELFF. Supplemented by reference TRBV7-2 and TRBJ2-2, the full variable domain reads GAGVSQSPSNKVTEKGKDVELRCDPISGHTALYWYRQSLGQGLEFLIYFQGNSAPDKSGLPSDRFSAERTGGSVSTLTIQRTQQEDSAVYLCASSLEIGELFFGEGSRLTVL.

This clonotype was counted many times. CDR3 loop: CASSASGDRVGYGYTF. In DNA, the CDR3 is TGTGCCAGCAGTGCCTCGGGGGACAGGGTCGGGTATGGCTACACCTTC. This chain uses TRBV25-1 with TRBJ1-2, with 9 bases fitting TRBD1. Germline CDR1 MGHDK, CDR2 SYGVNS. Germline trimming cut 4 bases from V and 5 bases from J; bases unmatched to any gene: 11. The CDR3 consists of 16 residues.

The sample holds a few counts of this clonotype. The rearrangement joins TRBV28 to TRBJ2-4, with TRBD2 matching over 9 bases. This CDR3 is 18 amino acids long. Trimming removed 5 bases from V and 5 bases from J; junction bases left unmatched: 16. Germline assignment: CDR1 MDHEN and CDR2 SYDVKM. CDR3: CASSPVLGSGSGENIQYF. CDR3 coding DNA: TGTGCCAGCAGTCCCGTCTTGGGTAGCGGGAGTGGGGAAAACATTCAGTACTTC.

J is TRBJ1-4 and V is TRBV5-1; 9 bases fit TRBD1. This CDR3 comprises 15 residues. J was trimmed by 7 bases and V by 4 bases; bases with no gene match: 8. Germline V gives CDR1 SGHRS, CDR2 YFSETQ. The CDR3 DNA reads as TGCGCCAGCAGCCCCTCTGGGGACAGGGCTGAAAAACTGTTTTTT. Its translation is CASSPSGDRAEKLFF.

The chain joins TRBV4-2 to TRBJ2-7; D is uncertain. This CDR3 has 14 residues. Germline V lookup: CDR1 LGHNA, CDR2 YNFKEQ. With 4 bases removed from V and 2 bases from J, the gap between germline ends came to 12 bases. The CDR3 reads CASSLSPDTYEQYF. The CDR3 DNA reads as TGTGCCAGCAGCCTTAGTCCGGATACCTACGAGCAGTACTTC.

This rearrangement joins TRBV5-1 to TRBJ2-2, with 7 positions matching TRBD2. This CDR3 has 17 residues. Germline V gene lookup returns CDR1 SGHRS and CDR2 YFSETQ. J gave up 8 bases and V 1 base, and 14 bases lay outside the gene matches. CDR3 sequence (DNA): TGCGCCAGCAGCTTGCTAATTGGCGGGAGCGGTTCTGGGGAGCTGTTTTTT. The encoded protein is CASSLLIGGSGSGELFF.

V and J are TRBV15 and TRBJ2-1; D possibly corresponds to TRBD1 (6 bases). CDR1 is LNHNV and CDR2 is YYDKDF in the germline V gene (reference sequence). The V and J ends lost 2 bases and 1 base respectively, with 12 bases between them. This CDR3 spans 16 amino acids. CDR3 loop: CATSRTRQVSYNEQFF. The DNA for the CDR3 is TGTGCCACCAGCAGAACCCGACAGGTATCCTACAATGAGCAGTTCTTC.

This clonotype was observed at least ten times. This chain joins TRBV12-3 or TRBV12-4 and TRBJ2-1; no clear D gene. Trimming removed 5 bases at V and 5 bases at J, with 7 bases between. The CDR3 runs 12 residues. In DNA form, the CDR3 reads TGTGCCAGCAGTCCCAACCACAATGAGCAGTTCTTC. It specifies CASSPNHNEQFF.

This clonotype showed up many times. The gene calls are TRBV12-3 or TRBV12-4 and TRBJ2-5; 10 positions match TRBD1. The junction had 5 bases not matched to a gene; V was cut back by 6 bases and J by 4 bases. CDR3 size: 14 residues. CDR3 nucleotide sequence: TGTGCCAGCAGCCGACAGGGGGCACCAGAGACCCAGTACTTC. Amino acid sequence: CASSRQGAPETQYF.

This clonotype showed up just a few times. The rearrangement joins TRBV5-1 to TRBJ2-1, with 11 bases that match TRBD2. With 4 bases clipped from V and 8 bases from J, the junction kept 14 bases outside the gene matches. The CDR3 totals 17 residues. Germline CDR1 and CDR2: SGHRS and YFSETQ. CDR3 in amino acids: CASSPGLAGLLDYEQFF. CDR3 DNA sequence: TGCGCCAGCAGCCCCGGACTAGCGGGCCTGCTGGACTATGAGCAGTTCTTC.

This clonotype was observed at least ten times. The chain couples TRBV20-1 to TRBJ2-1; 10 nucleotides agree with TRBD2. In germline, CDR1 is DFQATT, CDR2 SNEGSKA (reference sequence). V shed 1 base, J shed 6 bases, and the junction held 6 bases outside the gene matches. The CDR3 runs to 15 residues. CDR3: CSARVGSGRRNEQFF. CDR3 in DNA: TGCAGTGCTAGAGTAGGTAGCGGGAGGCGCAATGAGCAGTTCTTC.

The sample holds many counts of this clonotype. This chain joins TRBV6-1 and TRBJ2-1, with 7 bases that match TRBD1. Germline CDR1 and CDR2: MNHNS and SASEGT. With V trimmed by 6 bases and J by 5 bases, 4 bases remained unmatched. The CDR3 runs 13 residues. This chain's CDR3 is CASRETGHNEQFF. The CDR3 nucleotides read TGTGCCAGCAGGGAGACAGGGCACAATGAGCAGTTCTTC.

The table lists this clonotype with a few counts. The gene calls are TRBV5-1 and TRBJ1-1, with TRBD1 matching 11 bases. J was trimmed by 8 bases and V by 2 bases; bases with no gene match: 11. Per the germline V gene, CDR1 is SGHRS and CDR2 is YFSETQ. The CDR3 sequence is 16 residues long. The CDR3 DNA sequence: TGCGCCAGCAGCTTATTTACGGGGGGACAGGGGGGAGAAGCTTTCTTT. Translated: CASSLFTGGQGGEAFF.

In the case of this clonotype: It may be a read error: a sequence one base away is much more abundant. The chain is built from TRBV12-3 or TRBV12-4 and TRBJ2-3; D gene uncertain. The CDR3 sequence is 13 residues long. CDR3 protein: CAGSTRSPDTQYF. In DNA, the CDR3 is TGTGCCGGCAGCACCCGTAGTCCAGATACGCAGTATTTT.

The sample holds many counts of this clonotype. The V call is TRBV27, the J call TRBJ2-3, with TRBD1 matching over 9 bases. Trimming cost V 0 bases and J 6 bases; bases outside gene matches: 7. The CDR3 consists of 16 residues. The V gene's germline CDR1 is MNHEY and CDR2 SMNVEV (reference sequence). The CDR3 bases are TGTGCCAGCAGTTTATCCGGGACAGGGAAAGTTGATACGCAGTATTTT. Translated: CASSLSGTGKVDTQYF.

At least ten counts were recorded for this clonotype. This chain uses TRBV7-9 with TRBJ2-7, with 9 bases that match TRBD1. The germline CDR1 and CDR2 sequences are SEHNR and FQNEAQ (reference sequence). This CDR3 comprises 15 residues. The V gene end was trimmed by 7 bases and the J gene end by 0 bases; junction bases not matched to a gene: 7. This CDR3 reads CASTWGTGISYEQYF. CDR3 sequence (DNA): TGTGCCAGCACCTGGGGGACAGGGATCTCCTACGAGCAGTACTTC.